This T cell receptor (beta chain) comes out of a study of shared clonotypes between healthy human individuals. Across the study: The donors, a couple of women and a few men, were aged 18 to 49. General study points: Researchers sampled only blood; tissue repertoires likely differ.

With respect to this clone: The antigen remains unidentified.

The CDR3 runs to 13 residues. Germline loops: CDR1 PRHDT, CDR2 FYEKMQ (reference sequence). The junction had 5 bases not matched to a gene; V was cut back by 5 bases and J by 8 bases. The method was immunoSEQ multiplex PCR; TCRdb's version includes in-frame clones alone and lacks a portion of them. The sample consists of fewer than 1.8 million clones, 98% of them appearing once. Sequencing used naive CD4+ T cells sorted from blood. Subset reported: CD45RA+ positively selected. The genes are TRBV13 and TRBJ1-5; TRBD1 aligns across 8 bases. This sequence was found in a man aged 25 to 40 in good health. The CDR3 loop is CASSRAQGEPQHF. As DNA, the CDR3 is TGTGCCAGCAGCCGTGCACAGGGGGAGCCCCAGCATTTT.